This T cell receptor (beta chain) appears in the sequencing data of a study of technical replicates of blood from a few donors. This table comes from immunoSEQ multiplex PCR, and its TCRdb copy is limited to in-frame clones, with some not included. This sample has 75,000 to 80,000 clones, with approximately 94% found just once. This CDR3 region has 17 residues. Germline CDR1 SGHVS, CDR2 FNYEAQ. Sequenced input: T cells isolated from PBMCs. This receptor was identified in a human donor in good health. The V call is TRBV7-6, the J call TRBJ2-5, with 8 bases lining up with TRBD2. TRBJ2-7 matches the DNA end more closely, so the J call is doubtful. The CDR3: CASSLVVSGSESYEQYF. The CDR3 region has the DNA TGTGCCAGCAGCTTAGTAGTCAGCGGGAGTGAAAGCTACGAGCAGTACTTC.